These 15 T cell receptor beta chains were all obtained from the same sample, sequenced in a study of blood T cell repertoires in COVID-19. Repertoires were generated with immunoSEQ multiplex PCR, while TCRdb's copy carries only in-frame clones and drops some. The table records about 150,000 clones, about 86% of them present only once. The material sequenced was peripheral blood. These receptors were taken from a woman aged 60-75 years with acute or convalescent COVID-19.

For the CDR3, the DNA is TGTGCCTGGATTTCTTCAGGAAGCTCCTATAATTCACCCCTCCACTTT. Translation gives CAWISSGSSYNSPLHF. The V gene is TRBV30, the J gene TRBJ1-6; no definite D call. CDR1 is GTSNPN, CDR2 SVGIG, per germline (reference sequence). CDR3 length equals 16 residues. Trimming removed 4 bases at V and 0 bases at J, with 13 bases between.

The rearrangement links TRBV28 to TRBJ2-7; 10 positions agree with TRBD2. The CDR3 loop spans 14 amino acids. V was pared by 4 bases and J by 0 bases, with 0 bases of the junction left unmatched. In germline, CDR1 is MDHEN, CDR2 SYDVKM. The CDR3: CASSSSGSSYEQYV. In DNA form, the CDR3 reads TGTGCCAGCAGTTCTAGCGGGAGCTCCTACGAGCAGTACGTC.

The J gene is TRBJ2-5, the V gene TRBV11-3; tentatively, D is TRBD2 (5 bases). With 5 bases removed from V and 0 bases from J, the gap between germline ends came to 10 bases. The V gene's germline CDR1 is SGHNT and CDR2 YENEEA. The CDR3 loop spans 14 amino acids. The CDR3 nucleotides are TGTGCCAGCAGCCGGCCGGGGTACCAAGAGACCCAGTACTTC. Its translation is CASSRPGYQETQYF.

J is TRBJ2-6 and V is TRBV6-5; no definite D call. CDR1 MNHEY and CDR2 SVGAGI come from the germline V gene. The germline V and J ends were trimmed by 10 bases and 0 bases, with 10 bases remaining between them. The length of the CDR3 is 14 residues. CDR3 in DNA: TGTGCCACCTACCCATTCTCTGGGGCCAACGTCCTGACTTTC. The encoded protein is CATYPFSGANVLTF.

This chain joins TRBV19 and TRBJ2-1; maybe TRBD1 (5 bases). The germline V and J ends were trimmed by 6 bases and 9 bases, with 18 bases remaining between them. The length of the CDR3 is 14 residues. Germline CDR1 and CDR2: LNHDA and SQIVND (reference sequence). The CDR3 spells CASRRQGKDREQFF. CDR3 sequence (DNA): TGTGCCAGTAGACGGCAGGGAAAAGACCGTGAGCAGTTCTTC. Using reference TRBV19 and TRBJ2-1 for the parts outside the CDR3, the full variable domain is DGGITQSPKYLFRKEGQNVTLSCEQNLNHDAMYWYRQDPGQGLRLIYYSQIVNDFQKGDIAEGYSVSREKKESFPLTVTSAQKNPTAFYLCASRRQGKDREQFFGPGTRLTVL.

The V gene is TRBV5-6, the J gene TRBJ2-4; 7 nucleotides match TRBD2. V was pared by 0 bases and J by 7 bases, with 1 base of the junction left unmatched. Germline V CDR1 and CDR2: SGHDT, YYEEEE. This CDR3 has 13 amino acids. The chain's CDR3 is CASSLDGGNIQYF. CDR3 nucleotide sequence: TGTGCCAGCAGCTTGGACGGGGGGAACATTCAGTACTTC.

The chain has TRBV25-1 and TRBJ1-2; the D is unclear. The CDR3 extends over 13 amino acids. The ends were cut back, 6 bases at V and 4 bases at J, with 12 bases in the middle. CDR1 and CDR2 from the germline V gene are MGHDK and SYGVNS. The CDR3 DNA follows: TGTGCCAGCAGAGACGATTCTAGCTATGGCTACACCTTC. Translation gives CASRDDSSYGYTF.

The CDR3 protein is CASSPRDRVAETQYF. The DNA for the CDR3 is TGTGCCAGCAGCCCCCGGGACAGGGTGGCAGAGACCCAGTACTTC. The V and J genes are TRBV11-2 and TRBJ2-5, with 9 bases that match TRBD1. Unmatched junction bases numbered 8, after V lost 5 bases and J lost 4 bases. This CDR3 spans 15 amino acids. The germline CDR1 and CDR2 sequences are SGHAT and FQNNGV. Based on the CDR3 plus reference TRBV11-2 and TRBJ2-5, the full variable domain is EAGVAQSPRYKIIEKRQSVAFWCNPISGHATLYWYQQILGQGPKLLIQFQNNGVVDDSQLPKDRFSAERLKGVDSTLKIQPAKLEDSAVYLCASSPRDRVAETQYFGPGTRLLVL.

The CDR3 coding sequence is TGTGCCAGCAGCTTGGGACCAGGGGGGCCTGAAGCTTTCTTT. Its protein is CASSLGPGGPEAFF. The chain carries TRBV5-6 and TRBJ1-1; 7 nucleotides match TRBD1. The CDR3 covers 14 residues. The J segment lost 6 bases and the V segment lost 0 bases, leaving 5 bases of the junction unmatched. Germline V gene lookup returns CDR1 SGHDT and CDR2 YYEEEE.

This chain links TRBV7-9 with TRBJ2-1, with no clear D. V was pared by 0 bases and J by 3 bases, with 6 bases between. Germline V gene lookup returns CDR1 SEHNR and CDR2 FQNEAQ (reference sequence). CDR3 length equals 14 residues. This CDR3 is CASSLAQHYNEQFF. The CDR3 bases are TGTGCCAGCAGCTTAGCACAGCACTACAATGAGCAGTTCTTC.

The rearrangement links TRBV19 to TRBJ1-2, with a tentative D call TRBD1 (6 bases). Germline V CDR1 and CDR2: LNHDA, SQIVND (reference sequence). The CDR3 runs to 14 residues. The V end was cut by 5 bases, the J end by 4 bases, with 14 bases between. DNA of the CDR3: TGTGCCAGTAGTCTCCAGGGGCTGCTCTATGGCTACACCTTC. This translates into CASSLQGLLYGYTF.

Only one count was recorded for this clone. The V and J genes are TRBV28 and TRBJ1-3; 8 positions agree with TRBD1. J gave up 5 bases and V 6 bases, and 15 bases lay outside the gene matches. Germline CDR1 is MDHEN and CDR2 is SYDVKM. This CDR3 region has 17 residues. The CDR3 is CASRPRTGRLTRNTIYF. Here the CDR3 DNA reads TGTGCCAGCAGACCCCGGACAGGGAGGCTCACTAGAAACACCATATATTTT.

The chain combines TRBV19 with TRBJ1-6, with no clear D. The V gene's germline CDR1 is LNHDA and CDR2 SQIVND (reference sequence). Trimming took 6 bases from V and 6 from J, leaving 6 bases between them. This CDR3 region has 12 residues. This chain's CDR3 is CASRGRNSPLHF. The CDR3 bases are TGTGCCAGTAGGGGCCGTAATTCACCCCTCCACTTT.

J is TRBJ2-6 and V is TRBV7-2; 7 bases fit TRBD1. The length of the CDR3 is 16 residues. V lost 3 bases, J lost 4 bases, and 6 bases stayed unmatched. The germline gives CDR1 SGHTA, CDR2 FQGNSA. CDR3 loop: CASSFTGTAGANVLTF. The CDR3 DNA sequence: TGTGCCAGCAGCTTCACCGGGACAGCAGGGGCCAACGTCCTGACTTTC.

The rearrangement links TRBV6-2 or TRBV6-3 to TRBJ2-4; 7 nucleotides line up with TRBD2. Trimming cost V 0 bases and J 0 bases; bases outside gene matches: 2. Germline V gene sequence: CDR1 MNHEY, CDR2 SVGEGT. This CDR3 is 16 amino acids long. CDR3 in amino acids: CASSYSGRAAKNIQYF. CDR3 nucleotides: TGTGCCAGCAGTTACTCGGGGAGGGCAGCCAAAAACATTCAGTACTTC.